What follows are 7 T cell receptor beta chains derived from one specimen sequenced in a study of blood T cell repertoires in COVID-19. Measured with immunoSEQ multiplex PCR; TCRdb has only the in-frame clones, and not every one. The sample consists of roughly 68,000 clones, 88% of them appearing once. The sequenced material came from peripheral blood. The receptor source for this set is a human donor in a cohort sampled during active COVID-19.

The V call is TRBV28, the J call TRBJ1-2; 9 bases map to TRBD1. The CDR3 length is 15 residues. The trim removed 3 bases at V and 7 bases at J, leaving 9 bases unmatched. Germline V gene sequence: CDR1 MDHEN, CDR2 SYDVKM. The CDR3 coding sequence is TGTGCCAGCAGTTTCACACAGGGGGCGCAGGGTGGCTACACCTTC. Translating gives CASSFTQGAQGGYTF.

The chain uses TRBV7-2 and TRBJ2-7, with 7 positions matching TRBD1. CDR1 is SGHTA, CDR2 FQGNSA, per germline. This CDR3 is 15 amino acids long. The ends lost 6 bases at V and 0 bases at J; junction bases unmatched: 8. The CDR3 spells CASSPLTGTSYEQYF. The DNA for the CDR3 is TGTGCCAGCAGTCCGCTGACAGGGACCTCCTACGAGCAGTACTTC.

The chain combines TRBV19 with TRBJ1-3; D perhaps matches TRBD1 (6 bases). This CDR3 is 17 amino acids long. V was pared by 3 bases and J by 4 bases, with 19 bases between. Per germline, CDR1 LNHDA and CDR2 SQIVND (reference sequence). The CDR3, as DNA: TGTGCCAGTAGTATGAGAGGACAGACAAGCGTCGGAAACACCATATATTTT. It codes for CASSMRGQTSVGNTIYF. Filled out from reference TRBV19 and TRBJ1-3, the complete variable domain reads DGGITQSPKYLFRKEGQNVTLSCEQNLNHDAMYWYRQDPGQGLRLIYYSQIVNDFQKGDIAEGYSVSREKKESFPLTVTSAQKNPTAFYLCASSMRGQTSVGNTIYFGEGSWLTVV.

The chain links TRBV2 to TRBJ2-7; TRBD1 matches 10 bases. The ends lost 8 bases at V and 4 bases at J; junction bases unmatched: 11. CDR1 is SNHLY and CDR2 is FYNNEI in the germline V gene. The CDR3 sequence is 15 residues long. The CDR3 sequence: CASGGGGTGAYEQYF. CDR3 nucleotides: TGTGCCAGCGGGGGCGGAGGGACAGGGGCTTACGAGCAGTACTTC.

This rearrangement joins TRBV27 to TRBJ2-1; D is undetermined. CDR3 length: 14 residues. CDR1 and CDR2 (germline): MNHEY, SMNVEV (reference sequence). The germline V and J ends were trimmed by 3 bases and 0 bases, with 6 bases remaining between them. CDR3: CASSLALSYNEQFF. CDR3 nucleotide sequence: TGTGCCAGCAGTTTGGCTCTCTCCTACAATGAGCAGTTCTTC.

This chain connects TRBV5-1 to TRBJ2-1, with 11 nucleotides matching TRBD2. Germline V gene data show CDR1 as SGHRS and CDR2 as YFSETQ. J was trimmed by 7 bases and V by 2 bases; bases with no gene match: 5. The CDR3 loop spans 15 amino acids. The CDR3 reads CASSLTSGSANEQFF. In DNA form, the CDR3 reads TGCGCCAGCAGCTTAACTAGCGGGAGTGCAAATGAGCAGTTCTTC.

The V gene is TRBV3-1 (or the pseudogene TRBV3-2), the J gene TRBJ2-7; a possible D gene is TRBD2 (5 bases). Germline CDR1 reads LGHDT; CDR2 reads YNNKEL (reference sequence). The CDR3 has 16 residues. Trimming removed 2 bases at V and 0 bases at J, with 14 bases between. The CDR3: CASSQLFRGDSYEQYF. The CDR3 coding sequence is TGTGCCAGCAGCCAACTTTTTCGGGGTGACTCCTACGAGCAGTACTTC.